This T cell receptor (beta chain) originates from a study of patients and donors after allogeneic stem cell transplantation. TCRdb used MiXCR to reprocess the RT-PCR reads, holding one entry per CDR3 protein. The sample has roughly 200,000 distinct CDR3 sequences, 35% to 45% seen once. Only a few counts were recorded for this clonotype. The CDR3 runs 15 residues. Germline CDR1 and CDR2: DFQATT and SNEGSKA (reference sequence). V was pared by 1 base and J by 3 bases, with 15 bases between. J is TRBJ1-1 and V is TRBV20-1; perhaps TRBD1 as D (5 bases). This TCR derives from a human donor who was either an allogeneic HSCT recipient or a stem cell or donor lymphocyte infusion donor (not recorded which). It is not recorded whose cells these are; they may come from a transplant donor. Sample: blood, either unsorted or a sorted T cell fraction (not recorded which). The CDR3 reads CSARGWGSLDTEAFF. The CDR3 DNA reads TGCAGTGCTAGAGGCTGGGGGAGTCTGGACACTGAAGCTTTCTTT.